This T cell receptor beta chain is drawn from a study of CD8+CD57+ T cells in acquired aplastic anemia. Study details: Average DNA yield from sorted CD4+ and CD8+ cells was about 3 ug. Regarding the study as a whole: Simpson's diversity of CD8+ cells was not significantly different in patients compared with controls.

Details on this clonotype: The antigen remains unidentified.

TCR beta VDJ and CDR3 profiles were obtained from a genomic DNA template. TCRdb recomputed calls from the reads with MiXCR, one row per CDR3 protein. The sample yields 40,000 or so distinct CDR3 sequences, approximately 73% seen once. This CDR3 has 13 amino acids. The V gene's germline CDR1 is ENHRY and CDR2 SYGVKD. The junction had 4 bases not matched to a gene; V was cut back by 2 bases and J by 6 bases. This chain joins TRBV10-3 and TRBJ2-7; 7 bases are a match to TRBD1. The TCR comes from a human donor in good health, serving as a control. Sequencing was performed on sorted CD4+, CD8+, or CD8+CD57+ T cells (not recorded which) from PBMCs. In nucleotides, the CDR3 is TGTGCCATCAGTGAGCGACAGGGCGGCGAGCAGTACTTC. Translating gives CAISERQGGEQYF.